This T cell receptor beta chain was obtained from a study of shared clonotypes between healthy human individuals. The CDR3 spans 14 residues. Germline V lookup: CDR1 SGHDT, CDR2 YYEEEE. V lost 3 bases, J lost 0 bases, and 7 bases lay in between. Data came from immunoSEQ multiplex PCR; TCRdb stores just in-frame clones and leaves some out. Of some 1.5 million clones listed, around 97% are singletons. The sequence derives from a man aged 30 to 45 in good health. This chain connects TRBV5-6 to TRBJ1-5; maybe TRBD1 (6 bases). Sequencing was done on a sample of naive CD4+ T cells sorted from blood. Subset here: CD45RA+ positively selected. This CDR3 reads CASSYRVSNQPQHF. DNA for the CDR3: TGTGCCAGCAGCTACAGGGTTAGCAATCAGCCCCAGCATTTT. Full variable domain (remainder filled in from reference TRBV5-6 and TRBJ1-5): DAGVTQSPTHLIKTRGQQVTLRCSPKSGHDTVSWYQQALGQGPQFIFQYYEEEERQRGNFPDRFSGHQFPNYSSELNVNALLLGDSALYLCASSYRVSNQPQHFGDGTRLSIL.